Below are 25 T cell receptor beta chains sequenced from a single sample in a study of T-cell reconstitution after alpha-beta-depleted transplantation in children. Unique molecular identifiers were used in preparing the TCRbeta library. One entry per CDR3 protein, called by TCRdb with MiXCR from the PCR reads. In the table there are some 110,000 distinct CDR3 sequences, 10% of which are singletons. This specimen consisted of PBMCs, obtained before TCRalphabeta/CD19-depleted stem cell transplant. Every receptor here comes from a boy between 2 and 15 years old with acute lymphoblastic leukemia, due to receive a stem cell transplant.

The chain combines TRBV21-1 with TRBJ1-2; the table's TRBD1 call for D was not verified on the DNA. TRBV21-1 is described as a pseudogene. This CDR3 has 17 residues. This CDR3 reads CASSKIARPRGQYGYTF. In DNA form, the CDR3 reads TGTGCCAGCAGCAAAATTGCCCGTCCCCGCGGGCAGTATGGCTACACCTTC.

The chain carries TRBV11-1 and TRBJ1-3, with D unresolved. The length of the CDR3 is 16 residues. Germline CDR1 is SGHAT and CDR2 is FQDESV (reference sequence). Trimming shortened V by 2 bases and J by 0 bases, and 11 bases separated the two germline ends. The chain's CDR3 is CASSLHPGLSGNTIYF. As DNA, the CDR3 is TGTGCCAGCAGCTTACACCCGGGTCTCTCTGGAAACACCATATATTTT.

The chain combines TRBV3-1 with TRBJ2-3; a weak D match, TRBD2 (5 bases). The CDR3 has 16 amino acids. CDR1 and CDR2 (germline): LGHDT, YNNKEL (reference sequence). The V end was cut by 1 base, the J end by 4 bases, with 15 bases between. The CDR3 is CASSQVLGVGADTQYF. CDR3 DNA: TGTGCCAGCAGCCAAGTCCTTGGGGTGGGAGCAGATACGCAGTATTTT.

This clonotype was seen repeatedly, ten times or more. V gene TRBV20-1 combines with J gene TRBJ2-2, with D perhaps TRBD1 or TRBD2 (6 bases each). The germline gives CDR1 DFQATT, CDR2 SNEGSKA (reference sequence). The CDR3 runs 14 residues. Trimming left V 5 bases short and J 6 bases short, with 16 bases between. CDR3 loop: CSAGHGGPAGELFF. The DNA of the CDR3 is TGCAGTGCTGGGCATGGGGGGCCAGCCGGGGAGCTGTTTTTT.

The rearrangement links TRBV29-1 to TRBJ2-3; D may be TRBD2 (6 bases). Trimming pared 5 bases from V and 6 bases from J, leaving 18 bases between. CDR1 and CDR2 from the germline V gene are SQVTM and ANQGSEA. CDR3 length: 14 residues. The CDR3 DNA sequence: TGCAGCGTTTGGGATCGGGGGACCAGGGATACGCAGTATTTT. Protein sequence: CSVWDRGTRDTQYF.

V gene TRBV4-1 combines with J gene TRBJ1-1; possible D gene TRBD1, 5 bases. The CDR3 runs 17 residues. Trimming took off 0 bases at V and 7 bases at J, with 21 bases between the two ends. Germline values: CDR1 MGHRA, CDR2 YSYEKL. CDR3 nucleotide sequence: TGCGCCAGCAGCCAAGATCCCGCAGGGCCCCGGGTAATTGAAGCTTTCTTT. Translating it yields CASSQDPAGPRVIEAFF.

The sample holds a few counts of this clonotype. CDR3 amino acids: CASSHRGNEKLFF. CDR3 nucleotide sequence: TGTGCCAGCAGCCATCGGGGTAATGAAAAACTGTTTTTT. The gene calls are TRBV3-1 and TRBJ1-4; D call uncertain. The CDR3 sequence is 13 residues long. The V gene's germline CDR1 is LGHDT and CDR2 YNNKEL (reference sequence). V was pared by 3 bases and J by 4 bases, with 6 bases between. Full variable domain (remainder filled in from reference TRBV3-1 and TRBJ1-4): DTAVSQTPKYLVTQMGNDKSIKCEQNLGHDTMYWYKQDSKKFLKIMFSYNNKELIINETVPNRFSPKSPDKAHLNLHINSLELGDSAVYFCASSHRGNEKLFFGSGTQLSVL.

This clonotype was counted between two and nine times. The chain has TRBV24-1 and TRBJ2-3, with 8 positions matching TRBD2. Germline CDR1 KGHDR, CDR2 SFDVKD. CDR3 length: 17 amino acids. V was clipped by 1 base and J by 4 bases; unmatched bases: 9. The CDR3 loop is CATSDFEREYGPDTQYF. The DNA for the CDR3 is TGTGCCACCAGTGATTTTGAGCGGGAGTATGGCCCAGATACGCAGTATTTT.

This clonotype was observed many times. The rearrangement uses TRBV7-2 and TRBJ2-1; no firm D call. CDR3 size: 14 residues. Trimming stripped 3 bases from V and 7 bases from J, with 13 bases between. In germline, CDR1 is SGHTA, CDR2 FQGNSA. The CDR3, as DNA: TGTGCCAGCAGCTTGCAGCGCCGGGTAAATGAGCAGTTCTTC. It is translated as CASSLQRRVNEQFF.

Of note for this clonotype: This may be a read error: a much more frequent sequence differs by one nucleotide. The chain joins TRBV7-3 to TRBJ2-5; possibly TRBD2 for D (6 bases). This CDR3 is built from 15 residues. Trimming cost V 6 bases and J 4 bases, with 18 bases left between them. Germline V CDR1 and CDR2: SGHTA, FQGTGA. The CDR3 sequence: CASSVAVGTGETQYF. The CDR3 DNA is TGTGCCAGCAGTGTAGCGGTAGGCACAGGAGAGACCCAGTACTTC. The full variable domain, in which reference TRBV7-3 and TRBJ2-5 provide the parts outside the CDR3, is GAGVSQTPSNKVTEKGKYVELRCDPISGHTALYWYRQSLGQGPEFLIYFQGTGAADDSGLPNDRFFAVRPEGSVSTLKIQRTERGDSAVYLCASSVAVGTGETQYFGPGTRLLVL.

This sequence joins TRBV5-1 and TRBJ2-5, with D maybe TRBD2 (5 bases). CDR1 is SGHRS and CDR2 is YFSETQ in the germline V gene. There are 16 residues in the CDR3. V was cut by 0 bases and J by 2 bases, with 14 bases left in between. The CDR3 loop is CASSLVGLDLQETQYF. CDR3 sequence (DNA): TGCGCCAGCAGCTTGGTCGGGTTGGACTTACAAGAGACCCAGTACTTC.

The table lists this clonotype with a few counts. The chain couples TRBV4-2 to TRBJ2-3, with 11 bases aligning to TRBD2. J was trimmed by 4 bases and V by 0 bases; bases with no gene match: 3. Germline assignment: CDR1 LGHNA and CDR2 YNFKEQ. The CDR3 length is 16 residues. The CDR3 sequence: CASSQDRSGGADTQYF. Written as DNA, the CDR3 is TGTGCCAGCAGCCAAGACCGTAGCGGGGGGGCAGATACGCAGTATTTT.

The chain combines TRBV20-1 with TRBJ1-1; TRBD1 might be the D (5 bases). The CDR3 is made up of 13 amino acids. Germline assignment: CDR1 DFQATT and CDR2 SNEGSKA (reference sequence). Trimming took off 5 bases at V and 2 bases at J, with 12 bases between the two ends. CDR3 residues: CSAGPGTNTEAFF. The CDR3 coding sequence is TGCAGTGCTGGCCCAGGGACCAACACTGAAGCTTTCTTT.

The table lists this clonotype with many counts. The V gene is TRBV20-1, the J gene TRBJ2-3; possible D gene TRBD2, 6 bases. This CDR3 contains 14 residues. Between the trimmed V and J ends, which lost 6 bases and 2 bases, there was a span of 15 bases. The germline V gene has CDR1 DFQATT and CDR2 SNEGSKA (reference sequence). The CDR3 is CSAMLGGYTDTQYF. The CDR3 DNA follows: TGCAGTGCCATGCTCGGGGGATACACAGATACGCAGTATTTT.

This clonotype was found many times. This chain connects TRBV12-3 or TRBV12-4 to TRBJ2-5; possibly TRBD2 for D (6 bases). The CDR3 consists of 16 residues. Trimming took off 2 bases at V and 4 bases at J, with 17 bases between the two ends. CDR3 nucleotide sequence: TGTGCCAGCAGTTTAACCGGGGGAGCCCCAGGAGAGACCCAGTACTTC. Residues: CASSLTGGAPGETQYF.

This clonotype occurred many times. The V and J genes are TRBV18 and TRBJ2-6; 8 bases align to TRBD1. V shed 4 bases, J shed 0 bases, and the junction held 8 bases outside the gene matches. There are 18 residues in the CDR3. Germline CDR1 reads KGHSH; CDR2 reads LQKENI. The CDR3 DNA reads TGTGCCAGCTCACAAAACAGGGGGACTGACTCTGGGGCCAACGTCCTGACTTTC. Amino acid sequence: CASSQNRGTDSGANVLTF.

There are many counts of this clonotype. The V call is TRBV7-2, the J call TRBJ2-2, with D uncertain. CDR1 SGHTA and CDR2 FQGNSA come from the germline V gene. V was trimmed by 2 bases and J by 6 bases, leaving 13 bases between them. The CDR3 consists of 15 residues. The CDR3 nucleotides read TGTGCCAGCAGCTTACAGGCGAGAATGGCCGGGGAGCTGTTTTTT. Translation gives CASSLQARMAGELFF.

This clonotype is large within its sample. This chain joins TRBV20-1 and TRBJ2-7, with D possibly being TRBD2 (7 bases). The CDR3 has 14 residues. Trimming took off 6 bases at V and 4 bases at J, with 19 bases between the two ends. Germline CDR1 is DFQATT and CDR2 is SNEGSKA (reference sequence). The CDR3 DNA is TGCAGTGCCCACAGGGAGGGCCTGAAATACGAGCAGTACTTC. Encoded protein: CSAHREGLKYEQYF.

Comments on this clonotype: Germline is not matched at one junction end, which may reflect a read error. This sequence joins TRBV6-2 or TRBV6-3 and TRBJ2-1; the D call may be TRBD1 or TRBD2 (5 bases each). CDR3 size: 16 residues. Germline values: CDR1 MNHEY, CDR2 SVGEGT. The CDR3 region is CVSNKPGRKSYNEQFF. The CDR3 DNA reads TGTGTCAGCAACAAACCGGGACGCAAAAGCTACAATGAGCAGTTCTTC.

The V and J genes are TRBV7-6 and TRBJ1-1; the D gene is possibly TRBD1 (5 bases). The CDR3 consists of 15 residues. Germline CDR1 and CDR2: SGHVS and FNYEAQ. Trimming left V 6 bases short and J 4 bases short, with 18 bases between. CDR3 residues: CASSPVRGVGTEAFF. CDR3 bases: TGTGCCAGCAGTCCAGTGAGGGGCGTGGGCACTGAAGCTTTCTTT.

This rearrangement joins TRBV5-7 to TRBJ1-3; D unclear. TRBV5-7 is known as an ORF, though its function is uncertain. The CDR3 is made up of 13 amino acids. V shed 1 base and J shed 4 bases, with 6 bases lying between them. The CDR3 loop reads CASSLSGGNTIYF. The CDR3 nucleotides read TGTGCCAGCAGCTTGAGCGGGGGAAACACCATATATTTT.

This clonotype was seen repeatedly, ten times or more. The chain joins TRBV12-3 or TRBV12-4 to TRBJ2-2, with 8 bases identical to TRBD2. The CDR3 has 15 residues. Trimming cost V 7 bases and J 4 bases; bases outside gene matches: 8. In DNA form, the CDR3 reads TGTGCCAGCAATACCGGAGCGGGGGTCACCGGGGAGCTGTTTTTT. Translating it yields CASNTGAGVTGELFF.

The chain links TRBV5-1 to TRBJ2-7; 8 bases are a match to TRBD2. The CDR3 totals 15 residues. The trim removed 5 bases at V and 2 bases at J, leaving 9 bases unmatched. The germline V gene encodes CDR1 SGHRS and CDR2 YFSETQ. DNA for the CDR3: TGCGCCAGCAGGGGATATCGGGAGGGCCCCTACGAGCAGTACTTC. As protein: CASRGYREGPYEQYF.

This clonotype was counted at least ten times. This chain uses TRBV7-9 with TRBJ2-7, with a weak D call TRBD2 (6 bases). Trimming stripped 3 bases from V and 4 bases from J, with 7 bases between. This CDR3 has 12 amino acids. Germline V lookup: CDR1 SEHNR, CDR2 FQNEAQ (reference sequence). In nucleotides, the CDR3 is TGTGCCAGCAGCTTTAGCGGATACGAGCAGTACTTC. It translates to CASSFSGYEQYF.

This chain connects TRBV20-1 to TRBJ2-1, with TRBD2 as a possible D gene (7 bases). CDR1 and CDR2 from the germline V gene are DFQATT and SNEGSKA (reference sequence). This CDR3 has 17 amino acids. The V end was cut by 0 bases, the J end by 8 bases, with 23 bases between. CDR3 DNA: TGCAGTGCTAGAGATCACCCCAGGACTAGACAGGTCGATGAGCAGTTCTTC. It translates to CSARDHPRTRQVDEQFF.